This is a list of T cell receptor beta chains from one sample in a study of blood T cell repertoires in COVID-19. Sequencing used immunoSEQ multiplex PCR; TCRdb keeps in-frame clones, though not all of them. The repertoire includes roughly 120,000 clones, around 88% of them detected once, and 0.75% to 0.9% sits in the top ten. The source material was peripheral blood. The receptor source for this set is a woman in her 50s with active or convalescent COVID-19. CDR3s include the opening cysteine and the closing phenylalanine or tryptophan. The D gene is left open where the match is weak. Size is omitted from some rows. Given values are once, few, many or a class for expanded clones.

>TRBJ1-2|-|TRBD1|TRBV5-4
TGTGCCAGCAGCCTGGCCGGGACAGGGGCCGGTGGCTACACCTTC
CASSLAGTGAGGYTF
>TRBJ2-3|-|-|TRBV10-3
TGTGCCATCACGGGTCCGGATACGCAGTATTTT
CAITGPDTQYF
>TRBJ1-1|-|-|TRBV9
TGTGCCAGCAGCCAGGGGTCGGGCACTGAAGCTTTCTTT
CASSQGSGTEAFF
>TRBJ1-5|once|-|TRBV6-6
TGTGCCAGCAGCCCACAGGGATCGAGTCAGCCCCAGCATTTT
CASSPQGSSQPQHF
>TRBJ1-5|few|-|TRBV6-2/TRBV6-3
TGTGCCAGCAGTGACCCGTCCAGGGAAATTCAGCCCCAGCATTTT
CASSDPSREIQPQHF
>TRBJ2-1|once|-|TRBV9
TGTGCCAGCAGCGACCAGGGGAACCAATACAATGAGCAGTTCTTC
CASSDQGNQYNEQFF
>TRBJ2-2|-|-|TRBV5-4
TGTGCCACCAAAGAGGCGACAGCGAACACCGGGGAGCTGTTTTTT
CATKEATANTGELFF
>TRBJ2-7|-|TRBD1|TRBV10-3
TGTGCCATCAGGGAGACAGGGTATCACGAGCAGTACTTC
CAIRETGYHEQYF
>TRBJ2-2|-|TRBD1|TRBV28
TGTGCCAGCAGTTCCCCGGGACAGGGCACCGGGGAGCTGTTTTTT
CASSSPGQGTGELFF
>TRBJ2-7|-|-|TRBV29-1
TGCAGCGCACGGACAGAGCCCTACGAGCAGTACTTC
CSARTEPYEQYF
>TRBJ1-5|-|TRBD1|TRBV5-1
TGCGCCAGCAGCTGGGGGACAGGGCAAGAGCAGCCCCAGCATTTT
CASSWGTGQEQPQHF
>TRBJ2-1|-|-|TRBV5-1
TGCGCCAGCAGCTTGGCCGGGGCTTCAGGGGTCGATGAGCAGTTCTTC
CASSLAGASGVDEQFF
>TRBJ1-1|-|-|TRBV2
TGTGCCAGCAGTGTAGGAACAGGGAACACTGAAGCTTTCTTT
CASSVGTGNTEAFF
>TRBJ1-2|-|-|TRBV6-5
TGTGCCAGCTACCTCGGTAATGGCTACACCTTC
CASYLGNGYTF
>TRBJ1-1|once|-|TRBV18
TGTGCCAGCTCCCGGGGGGGGACGAACACTGAAGCTTTCTTT
CASSRGGTNTEAFF
>TRBJ2-7|-|TRBD2|TRBV7-2
TGTGCCAGCAGCTTAGGGATGGGGGGGAGATACTACGAGCAGTACTTC
CASSLGMGGRYYEQYF
>TRBJ2-1|-|-|TRBV14
TGTGCCAGCAGCCAATCTTCGAATGAGCAGTTCTTC
CASSQSSNEQFF
>TRBJ2-7|-|-|TRBV7-6
TGTGCCAGCAGCTTAGATGCAGGGGTTTCCTACGAGCAGTACTTC
CASSLDAGVSYEQYF
>TRBJ1-2|-|-|TRBV5-4
TGTGCCTCTTCCATGGGGGGTGATGGCTACACCTTC
CASSMGGDGYTF
>TRBJ2-7|-|-|TRBV6-6
TGTGTATCCTCAAAGGAGGGGTTTTCCTACGAGCAGTACTTC
CVSSKEGFSYEQYF
>TRBJ2-7|-|-|TRBV19
TGTGCCAGTAGTCAGAGGGCAGGGGCCCGCTACGAGCAGTACTTC
CASSQRAGARYEQYF
>TRBJ1-1|few|-|TRBV2
TGTGCCAGCAGTGAACGGTCAGCCGGAGGGAAAGCTTTCTTT
CASSERSAGGKAFF
>TRBJ2-7|-|TRBD2|TRBV11-2
TGTGCCAGCAGCCTCTCCGGGGGGGCTCACTACGAGCAGTACTTC
CASSLSGGAHYEQYF
>TRBJ2-7|-|-|TRBV14
TGTGCCAGCAGCCAAGATGTCTGGGCAGGGAAGGCTAGCGAGCAGTACTTC
CASSQDVWAGKASEQYF
>TRBJ2-7|-|TRBD1|TRBV29-1
TGCAGCGTCCTCGAACCTACCGGGACAGATGGCCCCGAGCAGTACTTC
CSVLEPTGTDGPEQYF
>TRBJ2-1|-|-|TRBV19
TGTGCCAGTAGTTCGGGGTCCTCCTACAATGAGCAGTTCTTC
CASSSGSSYNEQFF
>TRBJ2-7|-|TRBD2|TRBV6-6
TGTGCCAGCAGTCGTACTAGCGGGAGCGGTGGGATTATGGCCTACGAGCAGTACTTC
CASSRTSGSGGIMAYEQYF
>TRBJ1-4|-|-|TRBV7-9
TGTGCCAGCAGCCCCGACAGTGAAAAACTGTTTTTT
CASSPDSEKLFF
>TRBJ2-2|few|TRBD1|TRBV7-9
TGTGCCAGCAGCTCTCCGGGACAGGGGACCGGGGAGCTGTTTTTT
CASSSPGQGTGELFF
>TRBJ2-7|-|TRBD1|TRBV4-1
TGCGCCAGCAGCCAAGCTCCCTCGGGACAGGGTCCCTACGAGCAGTACTTC
CASSQAPSGQGPYEQYF
>TRBJ1-5|-|TRBD1|TRBV4-1
TGCGCCAGCAGCCAATCCGGGACAGGGGTTCATAGCAATCAGCCCCAGCATTTT
CASSQSGTGVHSNQPQHF
>TRBJ2-6|-|-|TRBV3-1/TRBV3-2
TGTGCCAGCAGCCACGACACCCTTGGGGCCAACGTCCTGACTTTC
CASSHDTLGANVLTF
>TRBJ2-2|-|TRBD2|TRBV10-3
TGTGCCATCAGTGCCAGGCTAGCGGGAAACACCGGGGAGCTGTTTTTT
CAISARLAGNTGELFF
>TRBJ1-6|-|TRBD1|TRBV28
TGTGCCAGCAGTTTATTTTCCGGCGGGACAGCCAATTCACCCCTCCACTTT
CASSLFSGGTANSPLHF
>TRBJ2-3|-|-|TRBV7-2
TGTGCCAGCAGCTTCGCAGGGGATGAAGGCACAGATACGCAGTATTTT
CASSFAGDEGTDTQYF
>TRBJ2-5|once|-|TRBV11-2
TGTGCCAGCAGCTTAGTGGGGGCCCGAGAGACCCAGTACTTC
CASSLVGARETQYF
>TRBJ2-1|-|-|TRBV7-9
TGTGCCAGCAGCCCTAGTGGGGCCAATGAGCAGTTCTTC
CASSPSGANEQFF
>TRBJ2-7|-|TRBD1|TRBV30
TGTGCCTGGCATATACAGGGGGACGAGCAGTACTTC
CAWHIQGDEQYF
>TRBJ1-6|-|TRBD1|TRBV14
TGTGCCAGCAGCCAAGAACGGGGCAGGGGGTATTCACCCCTCCACTTT
CASSQERGRGYSPLHF
>TRBJ2-1|-|TRBD2|TRBV4-3
TGCGCCAGCAGCCAAGATCTAGCGGGATACAATGAGCAGTTCTTC
CASSQDLAGYNEQFF
>TRBJ1-5|-|-|TRBV18
TGTGCCAGCTCACACAGCCAAAAGACGACAGGTATTAGCAATCAGCCCCAGCATTTT
CASSHSQKTTGISNQPQHF
>TRBJ2-5|-|-|TRBV14
TGTGCCAGCAGCCACCGCTTGCTCAGGGAGACCCAGTACTTC
CASSHRLLRETQYF
>TRBJ2-3|once|-|TRBV9
TGTGCCAGCAGCCCTAATAGTCTCCGACACACAGATACGCAGTATTTT
CASSPNSLRHTDTQYF
>TRBJ1-5|once|TRBD1|TRBV7-2
TGTGCCAGCAGCTTATGGGGACAGGGGGATCAGCCCCAGCATTTT
CASSLWGQGDQPQHF
>TRBJ1-5|once|-|TRBV28
TGTGCCAGCAGCCCAAATAGTCGCAATCAGCCCCAGCATTTT
CASSPNSRNQPQHF
>TRBJ2-1|-|-|TRBV24-1
TGTGCCACCAGCGGGAGCGAGCAGTTCTTC
CATSGSEQFF
>TRBJ2-2|once|TRBD2|TRBV5-4
TGTGCCAGCAGCTGGGGACTAGCGGGAGGGCCAGGTACCGGGGAGCTGTTTTTT
CASSWGLAGGPGTGELFF
>TRBJ2-2|-|-|TRBV11-3
TGTGCCAGCAGCCCAGGGGTTGGCACCGGGGAGCTGTTTTTT
CASSPGVGTGELFF
>TRBJ1-3|-|-|TRBV10-3
TGTGCCACCTTAGGACAGTCCTCTGGAAACACCATATATTTT
CATLGQSSGNTIYF
>TRBJ2-2|-|TRBD1|TRBV13
TGTGCCAGCGCCCTTTGGGGACAGGGTGTTCCCGGGGAGCTGTTTTTT
CASALWGQGVPGELFF
>TRBJ2-1|-|-|TRBV6-1
TGTGCCAGCAGTGATTCTGGGGCCGGTCTGGATGAGCAGTTCTTC
CASSDSGAGLDEQFF
>TRBJ2-7|few|TRBD1|TRBV11-2
TGTGCCAGCAGCCTAGACAGGGCTGGCGAGCAGTACTTC
CASSLDRAGEQYF
>TRBJ1-1|-|-|TRBV19
TGTGCCAGTAGTATGACAGGGAACACTGAAGCTTTCTTT
CASSMTGNTEAFF
>TRBJ1-2|-|-|TRBV19
TGTGCCAGTAGTAGGGGCGGCAGGGACTATGGCTACACCTTC
CASSRGGRDYGYTF